This T cell receptor beta chain originates from a study of OX40 agonist ivuxolimab in advanced cancers. Overall study: Patients were treated with ivuxolimab, an agonistic anti-OX40 (CD134) antibody. Patients enrolled in dose escalation were diagnosed with hepatocellular carcinoma, melanoma, renal cell or head and neck cancer.

Concerning this clone itself: Its specificity is unknown.

Assay used: immunoSEQ multiplex PCR; TCRdb lists only in-frame clones, some missing. Counted here are 35,000 or so clones, around 77% occurring once; the ten biggest clones make up roughly a fifth. Overall study findings and caveats: Some nonresponders likewise displayed low normalized T-cell clonal expansion. At 0.1 to 3.0 mg/kg and by week 6, clonal expansion occurred in CD4+ and CD8+ blood T cells.

The CDR3 is 16 residues long. The germline V gene encodes CDR1 LNHNV and CDR2 YYDKDF (reference sequence). Trimming cost V 0 bases and J 4 bases, with 15 bases left between them. The J gene is TRBJ1-2, the V gene TRBV15; D gene unclear. The material was CD4+ or CD8+ T cells sorted from blood, obtained in a trial of the OX40 agonist ivuxolimab. The receptor was isolated from an adult with an advanced solid tumor such as melanoma, head and neck, liver or kidney cancer. CDR3 sequence reads: CATSRESGPLGYGYTF. CDR3 nucleotides: TGTGCCACCAGCAGAGAGTCAGGACCCCTCGGCTATGGCTACACCTTC.